This entry concerns a single T cell receptor beta chain. Its specificity is not known. Memory CD4+ cells were the fraction left after CD45RA+ naive selection. This entry comes from a study of shared clonotypes between healthy human individuals. Study information: Plates per donor: three CD4 naive, three CD4 memory, two CD8 naive, one CD8 memory.

The authors distributed each subset's genomic DNA evenly over several immunoSEQ plates. The assay was immunoSEQ multiplex PCR, and TCRdb's table has in-frame clones only and misses some. The data hold 2 million to 2.5 million clones, with 90% to 95% observed a single time. Trimming removed 7 bases at V and 3 bases at J, with 11 bases between. Germline V lookup: CDR1 SGHRS, CDR2 YFSETQ. This CDR3 region has 13 residues. General observations from the study: Clonotype sharing among donors was expected to depend on sequencing depth.

The rearrangement uses TRBV5-1 and TRBJ2-1, with D perhaps matching TRBD2 (6 bases). This receptor was taken from a man aged 18 to 29 in good health. Some clones in this sample may be carry-over from other donors' samples. Sequenced sample: naive CD4+ T cells from PBMCs. Subset indicated: CD45RA+ positively selected. CDR3 coding DNA: TGCGCCAGCGCTCTGGGAGGCTACAATGAGCAGTTCTTC. This translates into CASALGGYNEQFF.